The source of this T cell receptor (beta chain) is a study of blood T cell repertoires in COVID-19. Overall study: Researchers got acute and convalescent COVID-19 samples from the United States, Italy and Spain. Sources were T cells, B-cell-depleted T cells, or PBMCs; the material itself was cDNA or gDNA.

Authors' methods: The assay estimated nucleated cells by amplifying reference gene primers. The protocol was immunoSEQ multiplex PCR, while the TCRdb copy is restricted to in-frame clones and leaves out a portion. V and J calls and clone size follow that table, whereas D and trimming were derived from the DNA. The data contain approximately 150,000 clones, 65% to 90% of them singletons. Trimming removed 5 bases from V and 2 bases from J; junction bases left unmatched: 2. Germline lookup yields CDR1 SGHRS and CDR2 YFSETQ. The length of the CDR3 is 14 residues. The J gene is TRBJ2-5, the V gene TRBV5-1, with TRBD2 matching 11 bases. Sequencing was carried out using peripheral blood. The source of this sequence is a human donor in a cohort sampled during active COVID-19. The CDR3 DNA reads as TGCGCCAGCAGACTAGCGGGGGCACAAGAGACCCAGTACTTC. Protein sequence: CASRLAGAQETQYF.